A selection of T cell receptor beta chains follows, all from one sample in a study of T cells in tuberculosis. Generated by immunoSEQ multiplex PCR, the TCRdb table keeps only in-frame clones and is missing some. The sample holds around 30,000 clones, roughly 93% seen once. The source material was PBMCs, sampled at tuberculosis diagnosis. All receptors derive from an adult with tuberculosis. The conserved cysteine and the conserved F or W are not part of the CDR3 here. Fields, in order: J gene, clone size, V gene, CDR3 protein. Size values are once, few and many counts, or a class for expanded clones, and some rows have none.

>TRBJ2-7|.|TRBV6-5
ASSGGSDRMYEQY
>TRBJ2-7|.|TRBV5-1
ASSIGTNYEQY
>TRBJ1-4|.|TRBV28
ASSSPRSTNEKLF
>TRBJ1-2|.|TRBV5-8
ASTDRGGGHGYT
>TRBJ2-1|.|TRBV27
ASSRYNEQF
>TRBJ1-1|.|TRBV25-1
ASSVSTEAF
>TRBJ2-1|.|TRBV2
ASEISGYNEQF
>TRBJ2-3|.|TRBV19
ASSPSDYDTQY
>TRBJ1-1|.|TRBV19
ASLRGQMRMNTEAF
>TRBJ2-1|once|TRBV5-1
ASSLIEGTGNEQF
>TRBJ2-2|.|TRBV18
ASSPPSETRGELF